What follows are 18 T cell receptor beta chains derived from one specimen sequenced in a study of blood T cell repertoires in COVID-19. Sequencing was performed with immunoSEQ multiplex PCR; in TCRdb, only in-frame clones are kept and a portion is missing. In the table there are 95,000 to 150,000 clones, around 89% of which are singletons. Material for sequencing was peripheral blood. The receptor source for this set is a woman aged 55-69 years with COVID-19, enrolled during active disease.

The rearrangement uses TRBV7-2 and TRBJ1-2; unclear D gene. Per the germline V gene, CDR1 is SGHTA and CDR2 is FQGNSA. The CDR3 is 13 residues long. The V gene lost 1 base and the J gene lost 2 bases, with 5 bases spanning the gap. CDR3 sequence: CASSLDTNYGYTF. The CDR3 DNA reads TGTGCCAGCAGCTTAGACACGAACTATGGCTACACCTTC.

This clone was counted only a few times. This chain joins TRBV7-2 and TRBJ2-1; 11 nucleotides agree with TRBD1. The V segment lost 5 bases and the J segment 9 bases; nucleotides outside the gene matches: 9. CDR1 and CDR2 from the germline V gene are SGHTA and FQGNSA. The CDR3 loop spans 15 amino acids. In nucleotides, the CDR3 is TGTGCCAGCAGCCCAATGGGGACAGGGGGTTTTGAGCAGTTCTTC. Its translation: CASSPMGTGGFEQFF.

CDR3 in amino acids: CASSNQLAGGTSTDTQYF. The DNA for the CDR3 is TGTGCCAGCTCAAACCAGCTGGCGGGAGGGACTAGCACAGATACGCAGTATTTT. The V and J genes are TRBV18 and TRBJ2-3; 9 bases fit TRBD2. CDR3 length: 18 amino acids. The V gene end was trimmed by 5 bases and the J gene end by 0 bases; junction bases not matched to a gene: 12. The germline CDR1 and CDR2 sequences are KGHSH and LQKENI.

The CDR3 DNA is TGCAGCGTTGCTCAGGGCGGCACTGAAGCTTTCTTT. Amino acids: CSVAQGGTEAFF. The rearrangement links TRBV29-1 to TRBJ1-1; D might be TRBD1 (5 bases). Trimming left V 4 bases short and J 4 bases short, with 10 bases between. The germline V gene encodes CDR1 SQVTM and CDR2 ANQGSEA. This CDR3 is built from 12 residues.

The chain uses TRBV2 and TRBJ2-1; 11 nucleotides line up with TRBD1. The CDR3 totals 15 residues. Looked up from germline, CDR1 is SNHLY and CDR2 is FYNNEI. J was trimmed by 7 bases and V by 7 bases; bases with no gene match: 9. CDR3 bases: TGTGCCAGCATTACGGACAGGGGGCTGGGGAATGAGCAGTTCTTC. This gives the protein CASITDRGLGNEQFF.

This chain uses TRBV4-3 with TRBJ2-5; 10 positions agree with TRBD1. CDR3 size: 15 residues. From germline, CDR1 is LGHNA and CDR2 YSLEER. Losses at the gene ends were 3 bases for V and 5 bases for J; bases not matched to a gene: 6. In DNA form, the CDR3 reads TGCGCCAGCAGCCAGGGACAGGGGATGGGGGAGACCCAGTACTTC. Protein sequence: CASSQGQGMGETQYF.

For the CDR3, the DNA is TGTGCCAGCAGCTTAGGGGCTCGCACAGATACGCAGTATTTT. It translates to CASSLGARTDTQYF. The chain carries TRBV11-2 and TRBJ2-3; no firm D call. This CDR3 has 14 amino acids. Germline V gene sequence: CDR1 SGHAT, CDR2 FQNNGV. V was pared by 1 base and J by 1 base, with 6 bases between.

The chain links TRBV5-8 to TRBJ2-3; a possible D gene is TRBD2 (5 bases). From germline, CDR1 is SGHTS and CDR2 YDEGEE. V was trimmed by 1 base and J by 4 bases, leaving 7 bases between them. The CDR3 has 13 residues. For the CDR3, the DNA is TGTGCCAGCAGCTTGAGGGAGCCAGATACGCAGTATTTT. This encodes CASSLREPDTQYF.

CDR3 in amino acids: CASYRGMGYTF. CDR3 coding DNA: TGTGCCAGCTACCGCGGCATGGGCTACACCTTC. The chain links TRBV7-9 to TRBJ1-2; D ambiguous. This CDR3 comprises 11 residues. V shed 8 bases and J shed 8 bases, with 12 bases lying between them. From germline, CDR1 is SEHNR and CDR2 FQNEAQ (reference sequence).

This chain joins TRBV7-2 and TRBJ2-3; 8 bases match TRBD2. V gave up 4 bases and J gave up 1 base; unmatched junction bases: 7. Germline CDR1 reads SGHTA; CDR2 reads FQGNSA. The CDR3 sequence is 16 residues long. CDR3 amino acids: CASSSGLDRRTDTQYF. The CDR3 DNA reads TGTGCCAGCAGCTCGGGACTAGACAGGCGCACAGATACGCAGTATTTT.

The chain has TRBV4-3 and TRBJ2-3, with 10 bases that match TRBD2. Germline CDR1 and CDR2: LGHNA and YSLEER. Trimming at V came to 1 base and at J to 2 bases, leaving 3 bases not matched to a gene. The CDR3 is 16 amino acids. Here the CDR3 reads CASSQVAGGSTDTQYF. In DNA form, the CDR3 reads TGCGCCAGCAGCCAAGTAGCGGGGGGATCCACAGATACGCAGTATTTT.

This rearrangement joins TRBV7-6 to TRBJ1-4, with D tentatively TRBD1 (5 bases). Germline V lookup: CDR1 SGHVS, CDR2 FNYEAQ. The V gene lost 5 bases and the J gene lost 3 bases, with 22 bases spanning the gap. The CDR3 consists of 18 residues. The CDR3 is CASSQARQGQIPNEKLFF. Written as DNA, the CDR3 is TGTGCCAGCAGCCAGGCGCGCCAGGGCCAGATCCCTAATGAAAAACTGTTTTTT.

J is TRBJ2-2 and V is TRBV6-5; 7 nucleotides align to TRBD1. J gave up 5 bases and V 0 bases, and 0 bases lay outside the gene matches. Per the germline V gene, CDR1 is MNHEY and CDR2 is SVGAGI. The CDR3 has 14 amino acids. The CDR3 sequence is CASSYSQGTGELFF. CDR3 in DNA: TGTGCCAGCAGTTACTCACAGGGGACCGGGGAGCTGTTTTTT.

V usage is TRBV3-1 (or the pseudogene TRBV3-2) and J usage is TRBJ1-3; D perhaps matches TRBD1 (5 bases). Deletions cut 1 base from V and 3 bases from J, with 13 bases between. The CDR3 sequence is 16 residues long. CDR1 and CDR2 (germline): LGHDT, YNNKEL (reference sequence). DNA for the CDR3: TGTGCCAGCAGCCAAGTGGCGGGGGGAGGTGGAAACACCATATATTTT. Translated, it gives CASSQVAGGGGNTIYF.

V and J are TRBV7-2 and TRBJ1-1; 8 bases are a match to TRBD1. This CDR3 region has 13 residues. V lost 6 bases to trimming and J lost 6 bases; unmatched junction nucleotides: 6. Germline V gives CDR1 SGHTA, CDR2 FQGNSA. The CDR3 here is CASRPGGASEAFF. The CDR3 DNA reads TGTGCCAGCAGGCCAGGGGGCGCGTCTGAAGCTTTCTTT.

The chain is built from TRBV7-9 and TRBJ1-1; 9 nucleotides align to TRBD1. This CDR3 region has 15 residues. Per the germline V gene, CDR1 is SEHNR and CDR2 is FQNEAQ (reference sequence). V dropped 0 bases and J dropped 5; count of bases not matched to a gene: 4. The CDR3 nucleotides read TGTGCCAGCAGCTTAGCTACAGGGGGCCGGACTGAAGCTTTCTTT. It specifies CASSLATGGRTEAFF.

V is TRBV7-2 and J is TRBJ1-1, with D unresolved. The germline V gene has CDR1 SGHTA and CDR2 FQGNSA. This CDR3 region has 14 residues. V shed 0 bases and J shed 1 base, with 6 bases lying between them. CDR3 coding DNA: TGTGCCAGCAGCTTAGCGGGGAGGAACACTGAAGCTTTCTTT. Amino acids: CASSLAGRNTEAFF.

This clone has only one observation. This chain uses TRBV5-5 with TRBJ2-7; D perhaps matches TRBD1 (6 bases). The CDR3 runs to 14 residues. CDR1 SGHKS and CDR2 YYEKEE come from the germline V gene (reference sequence). V lost 0 bases and J lost 3, with 10 bases in between. CDR3 coding DNA: TGTGCCAGCAGCTTGGGACAGGATTTCTACGAGCAGTACTTC. It translates to CASSLGQDFYEQYF.